The 22 T cell receptor beta chains in this list originate from one sample, sequenced in a study of regulatory T cells in long-lasting Graves disease. Documented time point: newly diagnosed GD, antithyroid drugs for less than 3 months. Construction of the TCR library relied on RNA isolated from PBMCs. Relying on iRepertoire HTBI primers and Arm-PCR of CDR3 regions, the team built TCR beta libraries. Using its own MiXCR run on the multiplex PCR reads, TCRdb lists one record per CDR3 protein. This sample has some 500,000 distinct CDR3 sequences; about 15% occur once, and the top ten carry approximately 25%. The same sample was also used in a study of T cells in Graves' hyperthyroidism and ophthalmopathy.

Sample: peripheral blood mononuclear cells (PBMCs), taken at new diagnosis, from a patient treated with antithyroid drugs. These receptors were obtained from a woman aged 40 to 65 with Graves disease.

The chain uses TRBV19 and TRBJ1-5; 9 bases fit TRBD1. CDR1 is LNHDA, CDR2 SQIVND, per germline (reference sequence). The CDR3 totals 15 residues. J was trimmed by 4 bases and V by 7 bases; bases with no gene match: 8. The CDR3 DNA sequence: TGTGCCAGTACTCCAACCGGGACAGGGAATCAGCCCCAGCATTTT. Its translation is CASTPTGTGNQPQHF. Supplemented by reference TRBV19 and TRBJ1-5, the full variable domain reads DGGITQSPKYLFRKEGQNVTLSCEQNLNHDAMYWYRQDPGQGLRLIYYSQIVNDFQKGDIAEGYSVSREKKESFPLTVTSAQKNPTAFYLCASTPTGTGNQPQHFGDGTRLSIL.

In its sample, this clonotype was seen a few times. The chain carries TRBV2 and TRBJ2-3; perhaps D is TRBD1 or TRBD2 (7 bases each). V was shortened by 1 base and J by 4 bases, with 18 bases between the two germline ends. Germline V CDR1 and CDR2: SNHLY, FYNNEI. CDR3 length: 17 residues. Written as DNA, the CDR3 is TGTGCCAGCAGTGAAGACCAGGGCAGGGGGGGAGCAGATACGCAGTATTTT. Encoded protein: CASSEDQGRGGADTQYF. The variable domain in full, completed from reference TRBV2 and TRBJ2-3, reads EPEVTQTPSHQVTQMGQEVILRCVPISNHLYFYWYRQILGQKVEFLVSFYNNEISEKSEIFDDQFSVERPDGSNFTLKIRSTKLEDSAMYFCASSEDQGRGGADTQYFGPGTRLTVL.

This clonotype was counted ten times or more. The rearrangement uses TRBV10-3 and TRBJ2-1; TRBD2 might be the D (6 bases). Trimming shortened V by 7 bases and J by 8 bases, and 21 bases separated the two germline ends. Germline V gene data show CDR1 as ENHRY and CDR2 as SYGVKD. The CDR3 covers 15 residues. The CDR3 bases are TGTGCCATCAACGATCCCGGGACTGTCAGACATGAGCAGTTCTTC. It encodes CAINDPGTVRHEQFF.

This clonotype was observed many times. The V and J genes are TRBV30 and TRBJ2-1; the match to TRBD1 covers 10 bases. CDR3 length equals 15 residues. The V gene's germline CDR1 is GTSNPN and CDR2 SVGIG (reference sequence). V lost 3 bases and J lost 4; bases outside the gene matches: 6. The CDR3 region is CAWSVLDRGYNEQFF. The DNA of the CDR3 is TGTGCCTGGAGCGTCTTGGACAGGGGGTACAATGAGCAGTTCTTC.

This clonotype has ten or more counts. V and J are TRBV12-3 or TRBV12-4 and TRBJ1-4, with D possibly TRBD1 on 5 matching bases. The CDR3 is 15 residues long. V shed 4 bases and J shed 4 bases, with 13 bases lying between them. CDR3 loop: CASSSGQVVNEKLFF. CDR3 coding DNA: TGTGCCAGCAGTTCCGGACAAGTCGTTAATGAAAAACTGTTTTTT.

This clonotype was seen at least ten times. This chain uses TRBV2 with TRBJ2-1; 14 positions agree with TRBD2. CDR3 length: 16 amino acids. CDR1 and CDR2 from the germline V gene are SNHLY and FYNNEI. After removal of 8 bases from V and 3 bases from J, the junction contained 6 bases not matched to a gene. The CDR3 DNA reads TGTGCCAGCCAGACTAGCGGGGGGGCCAGCTACAATGAGCAGTTCTTC. Translated: CASQTSGGASYNEQFF.

This clonotype was seen a few times. J is TRBJ2-6 and V is TRBV28; D unclear. The CDR3 loop spans 10 amino acids. V shed 8 bases and J shed 11 bases, with 7 bases lying between them. From germline, CDR1 is MDHEN and CDR2 SYDVKM. The CDR3 is CASGSHVLTF. CDR3 bases: TGTGCCAGCGGATCTCACGTCCTGACTTTC.

This clonotype has a handful of counts. The rearrangement links TRBV19 to TRBJ1-1; maybe TRBD1 (6 bases). The CDR3 is made up of 14 amino acids. Trimming left V 4 bases short and J 10 bases short, with 19 bases between. CDR1 is LNHDA, CDR2 SQIVND, per germline (reference sequence). The CDR3 DNA sequence: TGTGCCAGTAGTAGAAACGGGACACCCCATGGAGCTTTCTTT. As protein: CASSRNGTPHGAFF. The full variable domain, rest sourced from reference TRBV19 and TRBJ1-1, is DGGITQSPKYLFRKEGQNVTLSCEQNLNHDAMYWYRQDPGQGLRLIYYSQIVNDFQKGDIAEGYSVSREKKESFPLTVTSAQKNPTAFYLCASSRNGTPHGAFFGQGTRLTVV.

This clonotype was recorded at least ten times. This rearrangement joins TRBV10-3 to TRBJ1-5; the match to TRBD1 covers 7 bases. The CDR3 runs 15 residues. Germline-derived CDR1 and CDR2 are ENHRY and SYGVKD. With V trimmed by 4 bases and J by 2 bases, 5 bases remained unmatched. DNA of the CDR3: TGTGCCATCAGTGGTGGACAGGAAGGCAATCAGCCCCAGCATTTT. Translated: CAISGGQEGNQPQHF.

This clonotype was counted only a few times. This rearrangement joins TRBV5-1 to TRBJ1-1; D not resolved. The CDR3 consists of 15 residues. Germline CDR1 reads SGHRS; CDR2 reads YFSETQ. V was shortened by 0 bases and J by 4 bases, with 13 bases between the two germline ends. CDR3 coding DNA: TGCGCCAGCAGCTTGGAACCGGACGTGCCCACTGAAGCTTTCTTT. This codes for CASSLEPDVPTEAFF.

A remark on this clonotype: This clone may be a read error of a much larger clone one base away. V is TRBV6-1 and J is TRBJ2-2; D ambiguous. CDR1 and CDR2 from the germline V gene are MNHNS and SASEGT. The V and J ends lost 2 bases and 4 bases respectively, with 5 bases between them. The CDR3 loop spans 13 amino acids. This chain's CDR3 is CASSEWGTGELFF. In DNA, the CDR3 is TGTGCCAGCAGTGAATGGGGCACCGGGGAGCTGTTTTTT.

This clonotype was detected ten times or more. This chain links TRBV6-5 with TRBJ1-1; no clear D gene. The CDR3 covers 13 residues. From germline, CDR1 is MNHEY and CDR2 SVGAGI. The germline V and J ends were trimmed by 0 bases and 0 bases, with 2 bases remaining between them. The CDR3 DNA is TGTGCCAGCAGTTACTCGCTGAACACTGAAGCTTTCTTT. It codes for CASSYSLNTEAFF.

There are many counts of this clonotype. This chain connects TRBV12-3 or TRBV12-4 to TRBJ1-4; D possibly corresponds to TRBD1 (5 bases). V was cut by 3 bases and J by 3 bases, with 14 bases left in between. There are 16 residues in the CDR3. The CDR3: CASSFAQLGANEKLFF. The CDR3 coding sequence is TGTGCCAGCAGTTTTGCCCAATTAGGGGCTAATGAAAAACTGTTTTTT.

Ten or more counts support this clonotype. This chain links TRBV6-2 or TRBV6-3 with TRBJ1-3; D gene uncertain. The CDR3 consists of 14 residues. The germline V gene has CDR1 MNHEY and CDR2 SVGEGT. Trimming stripped 5 bases from V and 2 bases from J, with 10 bases between. CDR3 protein: CASSGIITGNTIYF. The CDR3 region has the DNA TGTGCCAGCAGTGGAATCATTACTGGAAACACCATATATTTT.

This clonotype was seen many times. The chain couples TRBV11-3 to TRBJ2-5, with no clear D. This CDR3 spans 15 amino acids. Germline loops: CDR1 SGHNT, CDR2 YENEEA. V was pared by 2 bases and J by 1 base, with 11 bases between. CDR3 coding DNA: TGTGCCAGCAGCTTAAGCACACGACCCCAAGAGACCCAGTACTTC. Amino acids: CASSLSTRPQETQYF.

In this sample, this clonotype turned up many times. The rearrangement joins TRBV6-1 to TRBJ2-5; maybe TRBD2 (5 bases). The V end lost 4 bases, the J end lost 1 base, and 7 bases lay between the germline ends. The germline V gene encodes CDR1 MNHNS and CDR2 SASEGT. CDR3 length equals 13 residues. In DNA form, the CDR3 reads TGTGCCAGCAGTGGGGAGACCCAAGAGACCCAGTACTTC. It codes for CASSGETQETQYF.

This clonotype occurred many times. The chain has TRBV28 and TRBJ2-5, with D unclear. With 4 bases removed from V and 5 bases from J, the gap between germline ends came to 8 bases. CDR1 is MDHEN, CDR2 SYDVKM, per germline. There are 12 residues in the CDR3. The CDR3 DNA is TGTGCCAGCAGTTCCTCCGGGGAGACCCAGTACTTC. Translated, it gives CASSSSGETQYF.

Many counts were recorded for this clonotype. The genes are TRBV27 and TRBJ2-3; no definite D call. Germline V gene data show CDR1 as MNHEY and CDR2 as SMNVEV (reference sequence). The CDR3 totals 15 residues. Trimming removed 6 bases from V and 2 bases from J, with 15 bases in between. The CDR3 here is CASRPRRTFTDTQYF. The CDR3 DNA reads as TGTGCCAGCAGACCCCGACGAACCTTCACAGATACGCAGTATTTT.

The sample holds many counts of this clonotype. At one of its ends the junction is not consistent with the germline gene, which may arise from a read error. This sequence joins TRBV2 and TRBJ2-7, with 12 nucleotides matching TRBD2. The germline CDR1 and CDR2 sequences are SNHLY and FYNNEI. This CDR3 spans 13 amino acids. CDR3 sequence (DNA): TGCGCCAGCAGACTAGCGGGGGAAGGGGAGCAGTACTTC. It yields the protein CASRLAGEGEQYF.

This clonotype was counted ten times or more. This chain joins TRBV7-3 and TRBJ2-2; 7 bases agree with TRBD1. CDR1 SGHTA and CDR2 FQGTGA come from the germline V gene. The trim removed 2 bases at V and 5 bases at J, leaving 5 bases unmatched. The CDR3 totals 15 residues. CDR3: CASSLLAGGTGELFF. Here the CDR3 DNA reads TGTGCCAGCAGCTTACTGGCAGGGGGTACCGGGGAGCTGTTTTTT. The complete variable domain, with remaining parts taken from reference TRBV7-3 and TRBJ2-2, reads GAGVSQTPSNKVTEKGKYVELRCDPISGHTALYWYRQSLGQGPEFLIYFQGTGAADDSGLPNDRFFAVRPEGSVSTLKIQRTERGDSAVYLCASSLLAGGTGELFFGEGSRLTVL.

The table lists this clonotype with a few counts. The chain couples TRBV4-2 to TRBJ1-2; D ambiguous. The CDR3 extends over 15 amino acids. Trimming pared 5 bases from V and 2 bases from J, leaving 15 bases between. The germline V gene encodes CDR1 LGHNA and CDR2 YNFKEQ. CDR3 region: CASSSYDTANYGYTF. CDR3 DNA sequence: TGTGCCAGCAGCAGTTATGACACAGCAAACTATGGCTACACCTTC.

The CDR3 reads CASSVGDRLETQYF. Written as DNA, the CDR3 is TGTGCCAGCAGCGTAGGAGACAGGTTAGAGACCCAGTACTTC. V is TRBV9 and J is TRBJ2-5, with D perhaps matching TRBD1 (6 bases). The V gene's germline CDR1 is SGDLS and CDR2 YYNGEE. Trimming shortened V by 0 bases and J by 4 bases, and 10 bases separated the two germline ends. This CDR3 comprises 14 residues.